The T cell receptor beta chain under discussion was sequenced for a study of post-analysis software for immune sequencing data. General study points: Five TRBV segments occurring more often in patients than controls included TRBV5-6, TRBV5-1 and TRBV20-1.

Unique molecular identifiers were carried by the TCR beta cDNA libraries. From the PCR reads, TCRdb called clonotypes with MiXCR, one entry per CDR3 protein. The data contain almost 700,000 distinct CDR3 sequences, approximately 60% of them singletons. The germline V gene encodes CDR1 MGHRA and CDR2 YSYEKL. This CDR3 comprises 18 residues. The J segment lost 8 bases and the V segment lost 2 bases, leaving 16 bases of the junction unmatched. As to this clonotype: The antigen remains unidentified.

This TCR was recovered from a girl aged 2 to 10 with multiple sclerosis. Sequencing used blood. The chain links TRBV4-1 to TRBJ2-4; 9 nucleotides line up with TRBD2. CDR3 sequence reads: CASSQNVGGRDLGYIQYF. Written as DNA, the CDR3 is TGCGCCAGCAGCCAAAATGTCGGCGGGAGGGATTTAGGGTACATTCAGTACTTC.